This T cell receptor beta chain was observed in a study of blood T cell repertoires in COVID-19. Study at large: Acute-phase and convalescent COVID-19 samples originated in the United States, Italy and Spain. T cells, B-cell-depleted T cells, or PBMCs supplied cDNA or gDNA.

Repertoires were generated with immunoSEQ multiplex PCR, while TCRdb's copy carries only in-frame clones and drops some. The sample records some 83,000 clones, about 87% being singletons. This CDR3 is 16 amino acids long. V was clipped by 4 bases and J by 2 bases; unmatched bases: 10. Material: peripheral blood. The TCR was taken from a man in his sixties with acute or convalescent COVID-19. The genes are TRBV23-1 and TRBJ2-5; 7 positions match TRBD2. TRBV23-1 falls under the ORF class, with uncertain function. The CDR3 region has the DNA TGCGCCAGCAGTCTACCCCTGCGGGAGATTCAAGAGACCCAGTACTTC. Its translation is CASSLPLREIQETQYF.